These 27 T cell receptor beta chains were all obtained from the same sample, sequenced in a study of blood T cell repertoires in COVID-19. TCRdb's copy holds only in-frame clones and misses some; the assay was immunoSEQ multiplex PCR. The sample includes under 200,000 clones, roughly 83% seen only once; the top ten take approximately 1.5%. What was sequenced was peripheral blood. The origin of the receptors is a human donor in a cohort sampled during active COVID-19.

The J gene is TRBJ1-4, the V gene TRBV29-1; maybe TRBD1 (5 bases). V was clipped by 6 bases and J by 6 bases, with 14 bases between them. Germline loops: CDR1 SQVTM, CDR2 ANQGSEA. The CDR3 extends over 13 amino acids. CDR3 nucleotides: TGCAGCGTAAGTGGCAGGGCAGATGAAAAACTGTTTTTT. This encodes CSVSGRADEKLFF.

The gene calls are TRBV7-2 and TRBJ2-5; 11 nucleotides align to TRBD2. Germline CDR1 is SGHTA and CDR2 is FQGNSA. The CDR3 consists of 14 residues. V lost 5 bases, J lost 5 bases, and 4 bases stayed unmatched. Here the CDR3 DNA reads TGTGCCAGCAGCCAGGGACTAGCGGAGGAGACCCAGTACTTC. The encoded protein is CASSQGLAEETQYF.

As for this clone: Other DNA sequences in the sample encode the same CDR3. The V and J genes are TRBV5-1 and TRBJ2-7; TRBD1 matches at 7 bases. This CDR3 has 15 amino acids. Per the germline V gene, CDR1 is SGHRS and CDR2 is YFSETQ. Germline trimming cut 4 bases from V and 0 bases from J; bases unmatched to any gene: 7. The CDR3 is CASSRGTGVSYEQYF. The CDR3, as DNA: TGCGCCAGCAGCCGGGGAACAGGGGTCTCCTACGAGCAGTACTTC.

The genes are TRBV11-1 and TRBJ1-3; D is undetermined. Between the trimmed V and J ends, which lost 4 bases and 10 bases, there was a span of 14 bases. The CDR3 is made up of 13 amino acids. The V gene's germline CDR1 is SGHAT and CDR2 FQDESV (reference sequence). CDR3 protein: CASSSAGVRTIYF. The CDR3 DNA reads TGTGCCAGCAGCTCCGCCGGAGTTCGGACCATATATTTT.

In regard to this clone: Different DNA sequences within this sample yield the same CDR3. Here the CDR3 reads CASSLGVYEQYF. Here the CDR3 DNA reads TGTGCCAGCAGTCTAGGGGTCTACGAGCAGTACTTC. The genes are TRBV28 and TRBJ2-7; TRBD1 might be the D (5 bases). Germline V gives CDR1 MDHEN, CDR2 SYDVKM. V lost 5 bases to trimming and J lost 3 bases, with 8 bases between them. This CDR3 is built from 12 residues.

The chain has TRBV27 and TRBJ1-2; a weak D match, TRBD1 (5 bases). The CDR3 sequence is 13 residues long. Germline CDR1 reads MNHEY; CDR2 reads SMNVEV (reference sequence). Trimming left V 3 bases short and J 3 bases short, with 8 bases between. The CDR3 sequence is CASSFSRDYGYTF. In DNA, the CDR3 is TGTGCCAGCAGTTTCTCCAGGGACTATGGCTACACCTTC.

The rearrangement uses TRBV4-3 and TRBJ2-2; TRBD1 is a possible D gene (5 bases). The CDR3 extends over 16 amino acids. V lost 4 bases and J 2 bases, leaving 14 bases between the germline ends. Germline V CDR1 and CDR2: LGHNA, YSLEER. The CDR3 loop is CASSREMGQNTGELFF. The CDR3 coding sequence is TGCGCCAGCAGCCGAGAGATGGGGCAAAACACCGGGGAGCTGTTTTTT.

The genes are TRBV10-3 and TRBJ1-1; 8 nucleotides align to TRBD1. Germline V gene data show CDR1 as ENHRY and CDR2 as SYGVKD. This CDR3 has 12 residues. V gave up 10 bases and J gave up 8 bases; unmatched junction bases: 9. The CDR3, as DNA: TGTGCCACCACAACGGGGGACAGGGAAGCTTTCTTT. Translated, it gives CATTTGDREAFF.

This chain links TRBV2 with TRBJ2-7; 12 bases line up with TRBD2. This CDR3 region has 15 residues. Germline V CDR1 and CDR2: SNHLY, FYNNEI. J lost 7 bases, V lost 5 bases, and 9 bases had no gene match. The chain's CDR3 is CASSPTSGGLGEQYF. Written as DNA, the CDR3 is TGTGCCAGCAGTCCGACTAGCGGGGGCCTTGGAGAGCAGTACTTC.

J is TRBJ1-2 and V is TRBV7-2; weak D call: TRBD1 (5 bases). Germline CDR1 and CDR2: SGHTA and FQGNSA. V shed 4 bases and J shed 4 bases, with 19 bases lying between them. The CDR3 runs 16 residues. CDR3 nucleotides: TGTGCCAGCAGCTCCCCCGAGATTCCAGGGTTCTATGGCTACACCTTC. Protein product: CASSSPEIPGFYGYTF.

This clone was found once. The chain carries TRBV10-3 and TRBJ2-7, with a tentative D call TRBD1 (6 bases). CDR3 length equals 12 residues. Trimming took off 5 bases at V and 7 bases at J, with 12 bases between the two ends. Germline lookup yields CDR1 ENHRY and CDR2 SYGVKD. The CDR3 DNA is TGTGCCATCAGTAGACAGGTATATGAGCAGTACTTC. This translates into CAISRQVYEQYF.

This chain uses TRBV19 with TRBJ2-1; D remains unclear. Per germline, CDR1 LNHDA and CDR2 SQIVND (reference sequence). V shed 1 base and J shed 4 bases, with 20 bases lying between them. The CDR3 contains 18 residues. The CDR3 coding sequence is TGTGCCAGTAGTATAGGACCCAGGCCTGTGAAAAATTACAATGAGCAGTTCTTC. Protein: CASSIGPRPVKNYNEQFF.

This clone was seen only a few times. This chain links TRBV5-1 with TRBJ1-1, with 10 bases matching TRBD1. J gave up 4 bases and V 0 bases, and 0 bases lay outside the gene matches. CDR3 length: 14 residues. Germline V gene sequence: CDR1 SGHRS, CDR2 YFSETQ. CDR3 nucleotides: TGCGCCAGCAGCTTGGGGACAGGGGGCACTGAAGCTTTCTTT. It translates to CASSLGTGGTEAFF.

This CDR3 is CASSLRSSYEQYF. CDR3 DNA sequence: TGTGCCAGCAGTCTGAGAAGCTCCTACGAGCAGTACTTC. This chain joins TRBV12-3 or TRBV12-4 and TRBJ2-7; D unresolved. The ends were cut back, 5 bases at V and 0 bases at J, with 8 bases in the middle. The CDR3 has 13 residues.

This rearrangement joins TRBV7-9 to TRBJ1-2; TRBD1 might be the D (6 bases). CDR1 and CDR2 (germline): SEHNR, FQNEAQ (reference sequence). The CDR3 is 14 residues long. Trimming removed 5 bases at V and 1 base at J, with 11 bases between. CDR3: CASSPQGINYGYTF. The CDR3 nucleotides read TGTGCCAGCAGCCCACAGGGTATTAACTATGGCTACACCTTC.

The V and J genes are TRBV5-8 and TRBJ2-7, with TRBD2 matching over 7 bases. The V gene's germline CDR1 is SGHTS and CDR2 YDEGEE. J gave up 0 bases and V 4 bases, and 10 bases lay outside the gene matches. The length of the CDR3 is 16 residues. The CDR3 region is CASSPAGRLSSYEQYF. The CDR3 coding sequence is TGTGCCAGCAGCCCAGCGGGGCGCCTTTCCTCCTACGAGCAGTACTTC.

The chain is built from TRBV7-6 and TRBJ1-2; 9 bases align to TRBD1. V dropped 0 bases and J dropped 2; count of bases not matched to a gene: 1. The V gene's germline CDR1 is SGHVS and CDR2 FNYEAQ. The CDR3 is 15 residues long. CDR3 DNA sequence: TGTGCCAGCAGCTTAGCGGGACAGGGAAACTATGGCTACACCTTC. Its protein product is CASSLAGQGNYGYTF.

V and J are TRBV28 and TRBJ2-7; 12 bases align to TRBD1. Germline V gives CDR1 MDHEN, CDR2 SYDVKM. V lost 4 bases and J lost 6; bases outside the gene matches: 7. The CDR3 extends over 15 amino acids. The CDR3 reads CASSSSGTGGLEQYF. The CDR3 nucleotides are TGTGCCAGCAGTTCTTCCGGGACAGGGGGCCTCGAGCAGTACTTC.

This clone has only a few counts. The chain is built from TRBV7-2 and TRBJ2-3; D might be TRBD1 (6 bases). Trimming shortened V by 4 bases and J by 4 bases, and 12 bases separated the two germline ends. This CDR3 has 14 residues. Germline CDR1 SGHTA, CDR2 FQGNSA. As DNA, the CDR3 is TGTGCCAGCAGCTATGGACAGCGTGCAGATACGCAGTATTTT. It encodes CASSYGQRADTQYF.

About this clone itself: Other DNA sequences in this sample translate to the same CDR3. The CDR3 reads CASSYATSGGAGELFF. CDR3 sequence (DNA): TGTGCCAGCAGTTACGCTACTAGCGGGGGGGCCGGGGAGCTGTTTTTT. The chain is built from TRBV6-2 or TRBV6-3 and TRBJ2-2, with 13 bases fitting TRBD2. The CDR3 has 16 amino acids. After removal of 2 bases from V and 6 bases from J, the junction contained 3 bases not matched to a gene. Germline values: CDR1 MNHEY, CDR2 SVGEGT.

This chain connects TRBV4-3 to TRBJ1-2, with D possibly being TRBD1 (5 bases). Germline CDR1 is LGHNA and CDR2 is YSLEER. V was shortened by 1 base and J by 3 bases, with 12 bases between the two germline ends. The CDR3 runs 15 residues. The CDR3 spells CASSQGGVGYYGYTF. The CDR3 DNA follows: TGCGCCAGCAGCCAAGGGGGGGTGGGTTACTATGGCTACACCTTC.

The CDR3, as DNA: TGTGCCAGCACCCCACAGGGAGGGCAGCCCCAGCATTTT. Its protein is CASTPQGGQPQHF. This sequence joins TRBV6-6 and TRBJ1-5; possible D gene TRBD1, 6 bases. V was cut by 7 bases and J by 7 bases, with 14 bases left in between. CDR3 length equals 13 residues. The germline V gene encodes CDR1 MNHNY and CDR2 SVGAGI (reference sequence).

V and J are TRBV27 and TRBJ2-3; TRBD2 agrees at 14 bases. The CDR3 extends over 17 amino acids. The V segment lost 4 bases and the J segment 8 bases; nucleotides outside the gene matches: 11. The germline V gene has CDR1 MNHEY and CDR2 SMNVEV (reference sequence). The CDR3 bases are TGTGCCAGCAGTTGGGCTCGGACTAGCGGGAGGCCATCTACGCAGTATTTT. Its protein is CASSWARTSGRPSTQYF.

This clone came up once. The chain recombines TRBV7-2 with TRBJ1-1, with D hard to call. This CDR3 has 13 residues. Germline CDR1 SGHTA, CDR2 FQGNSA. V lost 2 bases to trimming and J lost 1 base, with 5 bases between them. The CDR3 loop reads CASSLLSNTEAFF. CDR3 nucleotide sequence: TGTGCCAGCAGCTTACTTTCGAACACTGAAGCTTTCTTT.

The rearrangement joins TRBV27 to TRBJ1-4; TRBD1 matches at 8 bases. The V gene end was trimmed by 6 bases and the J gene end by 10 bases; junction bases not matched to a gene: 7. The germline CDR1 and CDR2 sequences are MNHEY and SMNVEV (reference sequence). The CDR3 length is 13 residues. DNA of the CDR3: TGTGCCAGCAGAAGGCAGGGGGCGGGAAAACTGTTTTTT. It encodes CASRRQGAGKLFF. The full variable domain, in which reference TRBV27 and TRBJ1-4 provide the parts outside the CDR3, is EAQVTQNPRYLITVTGKKLTVTCSQNMNHEYMSWYRQDPGLGLRQIYYSMNVEVTDKGDVPEGYKVSRKEKRNFPLILESPSPNQTSLYFCASRRQGAGKLFFGSGTQLSVL.

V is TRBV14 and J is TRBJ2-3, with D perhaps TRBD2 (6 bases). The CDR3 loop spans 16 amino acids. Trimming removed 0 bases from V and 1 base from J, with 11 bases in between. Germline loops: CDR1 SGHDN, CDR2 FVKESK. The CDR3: CASSQDRERGTDTQYF. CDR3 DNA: TGTGCCAGCAGCCAAGATCGGGAGCGGGGCACAGATACGCAGTATTTT.

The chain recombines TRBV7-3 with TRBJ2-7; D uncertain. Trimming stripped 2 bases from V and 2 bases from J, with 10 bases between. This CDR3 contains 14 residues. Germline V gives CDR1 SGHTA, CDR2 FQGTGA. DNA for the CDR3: TGTGCCAGCAGCTTAGATCGAGGCACCTACGAGCAGTACTTC. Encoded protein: CASSLDRGTYEQYF.